This passage covers 28 T cell receptor beta chains from one sample sequenced in a study of T cells in localized non-small cell lung cancer. The repertoire was sequenced with immunoSEQ multiplex PCR; TCRdb's copy has only in-frame clones and lacks some. The table includes about 91,000 clones, about 91% detected once. The sequencing here drew on peripheral blood, taken before any cancer treatment. The receptors come from a man between 35 and 75 years old with stage I squamous cell lung carcinoma.

The chain employs TRBV6-6 and TRBJ2-4; possible D gene TRBD2, 7 bases. Germline assignment: CDR1 MNHNY and CDR2 SVGAGI (reference sequence). The CDR3 length is 15 residues. Trimming shortened V by 6 bases and J by 3 bases, and 15 bases separated the two germline ends. CDR3 in DNA: TGTGCCAGCAGAGGGGGGGGGATTGGCAAAAACATTCAGTACTTC. Residues: CASRGGGIGKNIQYF.

This clone appeared once. This sequence joins TRBV7-8 and TRBJ1-2; D is unclear. The CDR3 has 14 residues. From germline, CDR1 is SGHVS and CDR2 FQNEAQ. The V gene lost 5 bases and the J gene lost 0 bases, with 10 bases spanning the gap. The CDR3 here is CASSRTPANYGYTF. CDR3 bases: TGTGCCAGCAGCCGGACGCCCGCTAACTATGGCTACACCTTC.

The V gene is TRBV4-2, the J gene TRBJ1-2; D is undetermined. With 0 bases removed from V and 8 bases from J, the gap between germline ends came to 13 bases. The CDR3 sequence is 14 residues long. CDR1 is LGHNA, CDR2 YNFKEQ, per germline. The CDR3 region has the DNA TGTGCCAGCAGCCAAGATCCGAATCTCGGGGGCTACACCTTC. Amino acid sequence: CASSQDPNLGGYTF.

The CDR3 reads CASSLGNGRAASPLHF. The CDR3 DNA reads TGCGCCAGCAGCTTGGGGAATGGCAGGGCTGCTTCACCCCTCCACTTT. The genes are TRBV5-1 and TRBJ1-6; a possible D gene is TRBD1 (5 bases). The CDR3 has 16 residues. Trimming removed 0 bases at V and 9 bases at J, with 16 bases between. Germline assignment: CDR1 SGHRS and CDR2 YFSETQ.

The rearrangement uses TRBV4-2 and TRBJ2-5; D call uncertain. V dropped 2 bases and J dropped 3 bases, with 13 bases sitting between them. CDR1 and CDR2 from the germline V gene are LGHNA and YNFKEQ. The CDR3 sequence is 15 residues long. CDR3 region: CASSQLDKAEETQYF. CDR3 nucleotide sequence: TGTGCCAGCAGCCAACTTGACAAGGCTGAAGAGACCCAGTACTTC.

This chain links TRBV7-8 with TRBJ2-2, with D possibly being TRBD2 (5 bases). V lost 8 bases to trimming and J lost 1 base, with 11 bases between them. The germline CDR1 and CDR2 sequences are SGHVS and FQNEAQ. This CDR3 is built from 14 residues. CDR3 residues: CASRQRMNTGELFF. The CDR3 coding sequence is TGTGCCAGCCGTCAGCGGATGAACACCGGGGAGCTGTTTTTT.

This sequence joins TRBV5-6 and TRBJ1-2; D perhaps matches TRBD1 (5 bases). Germline V CDR1 and CDR2: SGHDT, YYEEEE. Between the trimmed V and J ends, which lost 5 bases and 9 bases, there was a span of 17 bases. The CDR3 covers 13 residues. CDR3 in amino acids: CASRNASRASYTF. DNA of the CDR3: TGTGCCAGCAGAAATGCGTCCAGGGCCAGCTACACCTTC.

This sequence joins TRBV29-1 and TRBJ1-1; D gene ambiguous. The CDR3 has 11 residues. V was pared by 2 bases and J by 7 bases, with 8 bases between. The V gene's germline CDR1 is SQVTM and CDR2 ANQGSEA. The CDR3, as DNA: TGCAGCGTTGAAAGTGGGATTGAAGCTTTCTTT. Its protein is CSVESGIEAFF.

The chain links TRBV28 to TRBJ2-4; 11 bases line up with TRBD1. Germline loops: CDR1 MDHEN, CDR2 SYDVKM. This CDR3 is 17 amino acids long. With V trimmed by 6 bases and J by 4 bases, 11 bases remained unmatched. The DNA for the CDR3 is TGTGCCAGCAGCCAACTCCCCGGGACAGGGGGTAAAAACATTCAGTACTTC. This codes for CASSQLPGTGGKNIQYF.

This clone was recorded only once. The V call is TRBV7-9, the J call TRBJ1-1; D uncertain. V lost 1 base and J 1 base, leaving 19 bases between the germline ends. The CDR3 has 18 residues. Germline assignment: CDR1 SEHNR and CDR2 FQNEAQ (reference sequence). The CDR3 nucleotides are TGTGCCAGCAGCTTAGGACTTGGCCTCGGACTAACGAACACTGAAGCTTTCTTT. Protein: CASSLGLGLGLTNTEAFF.

This clone was detected only once. The gene calls are TRBV29-1 and TRBJ2-3, with D perhaps TRBD2 (5 bases). Trimming pared 7 bases from V and 4 bases from J, leaving 15 bases between. CDR3 length: 13 amino acids. From germline, CDR1 is SQVTM and CDR2 ANQGSEA. This CDR3 is CSAERKVSDTQYF. The CDR3 region has the DNA TGCAGCGCCGAGCGGAAGGTCTCAGATACGCAGTATTTT.

The chain has TRBV2 and TRBJ1-1; a possible D gene is TRBD1 (5 bases). Deletions cut 8 bases from V and 5 bases from J, with 12 bases between. Germline V CDR1 and CDR2: SNHLY, FYNNEI. CDR3 length: 12 residues. The CDR3 loop reads CASHGGGTEAFF. The CDR3 DNA reads as TGTGCCAGCCACGGGGGGGGTACTGAAGCTTTCTTT.

This clone showed up just once. The rearrangement joins TRBV5-1 to TRBJ2-7, with 11 bases matching TRBD1. The CDR3 length is 15 residues. With 0 bases clipped from V and 3 bases from J, the junction kept 2 bases outside the gene matches. Germline CDR1 is SGHRS and CDR2 is YFSETQ. DNA for the CDR3: TGCGCCAGCAGCTTGGTTGGGACAGGGGGCTACGAGCAGTACTTC. Translation gives CASSLVGTGGYEQYF.

This sequence joins TRBV15 and TRBJ1-4, with 10 positions matching TRBD1. The CDR3 is 15 residues long. Losses at the gene ends were 1 base for V and 7 bases for J; bases not matched to a gene: 3. Germline loops: CDR1 LNHNV, CDR2 YYDKDF (reference sequence). The CDR3 bases are TGTGCCACCAGCAGAGGACAGGGGGCCGTTGAAAAACTGTTTTTT. This codes for CATSRGQGAVEKLFF. Combining the CDR3 with reference TRBV15 and TRBJ1-4 gives the whole variable domain DAMVIQNPRYQVTQFGKPVTLSCSQTLNHNVMYWYQQKSSQAPKLLFHYYDKDFNNEADTPDNFQSRRPNTSFCFLDIRSPGLGDTAMYLCATSRGQGAVEKLFFGSGTQLSVL.

The rearrangement joins TRBV6-1 to TRBJ2-7, with 7 bases that match TRBD1. Germline V gene lookup returns CDR1 MNHNS and CDR2 SASEGT. The CDR3 spans 17 residues. V shed 2 bases, J shed 0 bases, and the junction held 10 bases outside the gene matches. CDR3 sequence (DNA): TGTGCCAGCAGTGAATCCGCCGGACAGGATAGCTCCTACGAGCAGTACTTC. Translation: CASSESAGQDSSYEQYF.

The chain employs TRBV19 and TRBJ2-3; 13 bases are a match to TRBD2. The germline V gene has CDR1 LNHDA and CDR2 SQIVND (reference sequence). There are 16 residues in the CDR3. J lost 1 base, V lost 8 bases, and 6 bases had no gene match. CDR3 bases: TGTGCCAGTCGCAGACTAGCGGGGGGTGGCACAGATACGCAGTATTTT. As protein: CASRRLAGGGTDTQYF.

This rearrangement joins TRBV7-6 to TRBJ1-4; D not certain. Germline CDR1 is SGHVS and CDR2 is FNYEAQ. This CDR3 is built from 15 residues. V lost 5 bases and J 0 bases, leaving 10 bases between the germline ends. The DNA for the CDR3 is TGTGCCAGCAGCCTAAGGCCTACAACTAATGAAAAACTGTTTTTT. This gives the protein CASSLRPTTNEKLFF.

The V call is TRBV7-2, the J call TRBJ1-2; 7 bases agree with TRBD1. V shed 5 bases, J shed 4 bases, and the junction held 7 bases outside the gene matches. Germline lookup yields CDR1 SGHTA and CDR2 FQGNSA. The CDR3 sequence is 14 residues long. CDR3 sequence reads: CASSPSTGFYGYTF. CDR3 DNA sequence: TGTGCCAGCAGCCCGTCGACAGGGTTCTATGGCTACACCTTC.

V is TRBV7-2 and J is TRBJ1-3; 7 bases match TRBD1. The CDR3 is 14 amino acids. The germline V gene encodes CDR1 SGHTA and CDR2 FQGNSA. Trimming at V came to 5 bases and at J to 1 base, leaving 2 bases not matched to a gene. In DNA form, the CDR3 reads TGTGCCAGCAGCCCAGGGGGTTCTGGAAACACCATATATTTT. It specifies CASSPGGSGNTIYF.

CDR3 loop: CASSVGGGYLQGYEQYF. In DNA form, the CDR3 reads TGTGCCAGCAGCGTAGGGGGAGGGTACCTACAGGGCTACGAGCAGTACTTC. The genes are TRBV9 and TRBJ2-7; D may be TRBD2 (7 bases). Per germline, CDR1 SGDLS and CDR2 YYNGEE. Trimming stripped 0 bases from V and 3 bases from J, with 19 bases between. The CDR3 sequence is 17 residues long. The whole variable domain, remainder taken from reference TRBV9 and TRBJ2-7, is DSGVTQTPKHLITATGQRVTLRCSPRSGDLSVYWYQQSLDQGLQFLIQYYNGEERAKGNILERFSAQQFPDLHSELNLSSLELGDSALYFCASSVGGGYLQGYEQYFGPGTRLTVT.

This clone came up once. This chain links TRBV28 with TRBJ1-4; D remains ambiguous. Per the germline V gene, CDR1 is MDHEN and CDR2 is SYDVKM. The CDR3 runs 12 residues. The V end lost 2 bases, the J end lost 11 bases, and 9 bases lay between the germline ends. CDR3 sequence (DNA): TGTGCCAGCAGTTTAGTTGGCGCGAAACTGTTTTTT. This gives the protein CASSLVGAKLFF.

This sequence joins TRBV18 and TRBJ2-3; 8 positions agree with TRBD2. In germline, CDR1 is KGHSH, CDR2 LQKENI. The CDR3 spans 15 residues. J lost 2 bases, V lost 2 bases, and 3 bases had no gene match. The CDR3 coding sequence is TGTGCCAGCTCACCAGGCGGGGGGCCCACAGATACGCAGTATTTT. This gives the protein CASSPGGGPTDTQYF.

The chain joins TRBV5-1 to TRBJ1-6; TRBD1 matches at 7 bases. CDR1 is SGHRS and CDR2 is YFSETQ in the germline V gene. Trimming removed 4 bases from V and 5 bases from J; junction bases left unmatched: 9. The length of the CDR3 is 16 residues. The CDR3 region is CASSRQGTDDNSPLHF. The DNA of the CDR3 is TGCGCCAGCAGCCGACAGGGAACAGATGATAATTCACCCCTCCACTTT.

This clone was detected only once. The rearrangement links TRBV27 to TRBJ2-1, with D uncertain. Germline CDR1 is MNHEY and CDR2 is SMNVEV (reference sequence). V dropped 0 bases and J dropped 0 bases, with 9 bases sitting between them. The CDR3 consists of 16 residues. The CDR3 sequence is CASSLSPTYSYNEQFF. The DNA of the CDR3 is TGTGCCAGCAGTTTATCCCCCACCTACTCCTACAATGAGCAGTTCTTC.

V and J are TRBV6-5 and TRBJ1-1; 8 bases map to TRBD1. Germline assignment: CDR1 MNHEY and CDR2 SVGAGI. This CDR3 is built from 11 residues. V lost 10 bases, J lost 11 bases, and 9 bases stayed unmatched. The CDR3 is CATTGGGRAFF. DNA of the CDR3: TGTGCCACCACAGGGGGTGGCCGGGCTTTCTTT.

This rearrangement joins TRBV4-1 to TRBJ1-5; D is possibly TRBD1 (6 bases). Germline V gene sequence: CDR1 MGHRA, CDR2 YSYEKL. V lost 1 base, J lost 5 bases, and 12 bases lay in between. The length of the CDR3 is 15 residues. Here the CDR3 reads CASSQGTAEDQPQHF. Written as DNA, the CDR3 is TGCGCCAGCAGCCAAGGGACAGCTGAGGATCAGCCCCAGCATTTT.

The rearrangement uses TRBV19 and TRBJ2-1, with 9 bases identical to TRBD1. J gave up 9 bases and V 6 bases, and 9 bases lay outside the gene matches. Germline loops: CDR1 LNHDA, CDR2 SQIVND (reference sequence). The CDR3 spans 14 residues. The CDR3 nucleotides read TGTGCCAGTAGCCCCGGCGGGACAGGGACTGAGCAGTTCTTC. It codes for CASSPGGTGTEQFF.

The chain has TRBV18 and TRBJ2-4; tentatively, D is TRBD2 (6 bases). The germline CDR1 and CDR2 sequences are KGHSH and LQKENI. V was clipped by 3 bases and J by 3 bases, with 9 bases between them. The CDR3 runs 14 residues. CDR3 protein: CASSPTGGKNIQYF. The CDR3 bases are TGTGCCAGCTCACCGACCGGGGGCAAAAACATTCAGTACTTC. The full variable domain, rest sourced from reference TRBV18 and TRBJ2-4, is NAGVMQNPRHLVRRRGQEARLRCSPMKGHSHVYWYRQLPEEGLKFMVYLQKENIIDESGMPKERFSAEFPKEGPSILRIQQVVRGDSAAYFCASSPTGGKNIQYFGAGTRLSVL.